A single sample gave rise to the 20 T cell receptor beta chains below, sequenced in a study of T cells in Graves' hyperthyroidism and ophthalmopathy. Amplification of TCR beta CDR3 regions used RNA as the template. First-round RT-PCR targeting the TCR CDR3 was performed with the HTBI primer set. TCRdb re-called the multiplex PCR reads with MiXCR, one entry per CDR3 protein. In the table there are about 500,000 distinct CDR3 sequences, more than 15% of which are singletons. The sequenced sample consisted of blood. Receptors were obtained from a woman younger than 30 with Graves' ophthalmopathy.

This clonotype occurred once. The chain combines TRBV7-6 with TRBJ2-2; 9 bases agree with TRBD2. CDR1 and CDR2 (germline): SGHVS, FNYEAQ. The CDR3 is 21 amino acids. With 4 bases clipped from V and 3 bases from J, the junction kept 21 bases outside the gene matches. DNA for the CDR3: TGTGCCAGCAGCTACTTAACACACCTATCTCGAGCGGGGGGCGACACCGGGGAGCTGTTTTTT. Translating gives CASSYLTHLSRAGGDTGELFF.

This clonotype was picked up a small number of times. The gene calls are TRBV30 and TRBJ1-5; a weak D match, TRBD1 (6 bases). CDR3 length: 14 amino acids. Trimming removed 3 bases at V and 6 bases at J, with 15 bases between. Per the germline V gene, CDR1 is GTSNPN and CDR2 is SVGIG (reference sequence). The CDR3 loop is CAWRNDRTIQPQHF. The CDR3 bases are TGTGCCTGGAGAAACGACAGGACTATTCAGCCCCAGCATTTT.

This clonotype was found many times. The CDR3 here is CAWSAGGTGYNEQFF. For the CDR3, the DNA is TGTGCCTGGAGCGCAGGGGGTACGGGTTACAATGAGCAGTTCTTC. The V call is TRBV30, the J call TRBJ2-1; TRBD1 matches at 7 bases. The germline V gene has CDR1 GTSNPN and CDR2 SVGIG (reference sequence). The trim removed 3 bases at V and 4 bases at J, leaving 9 bases unmatched. The CDR3 spans 15 residues.

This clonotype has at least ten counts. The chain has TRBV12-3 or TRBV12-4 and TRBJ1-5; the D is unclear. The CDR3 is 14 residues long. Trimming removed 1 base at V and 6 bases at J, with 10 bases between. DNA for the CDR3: TGTGCCAGCAGTTTAGTGCAAAGAGCTCAGCCCCAGCATTTT. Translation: CASSLVQRAQPQHF.

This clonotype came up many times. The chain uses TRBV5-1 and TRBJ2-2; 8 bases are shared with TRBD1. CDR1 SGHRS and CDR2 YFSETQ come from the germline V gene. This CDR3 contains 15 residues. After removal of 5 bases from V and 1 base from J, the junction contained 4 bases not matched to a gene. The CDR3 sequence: CASRADRGNTGELFF. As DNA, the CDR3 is TGCGCCAGCAGGGCCGACAGGGGGAACACCGGGGAGCTGTTTTTT.

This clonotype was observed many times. Written as DNA, the CDR3 is TGTGCCAGCAGCTCAACAGGGACCCACTATCAGCCCCAGCATTTT. This translates into CASSSTGTHYQPQHF. The gene calls are TRBV11-2 and TRBJ1-5, with D possibly being TRBD1 (6 bases). V was shortened by 4 bases and J by 5 bases, with 15 bases between the two germline ends. The CDR3 loop spans 15 amino acids. Per germline, CDR1 SGHAT and CDR2 FQNNGV.

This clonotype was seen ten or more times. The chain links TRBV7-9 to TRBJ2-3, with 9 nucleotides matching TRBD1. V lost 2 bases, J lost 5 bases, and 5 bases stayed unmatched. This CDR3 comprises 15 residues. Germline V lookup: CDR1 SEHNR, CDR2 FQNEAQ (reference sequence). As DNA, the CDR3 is TGTGCCAGCAGCTTAAGGACAGGGGCCGGAGATACGCAGTATTTT. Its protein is CASSLRTGAGDTQYF.

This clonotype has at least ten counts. The CDR3 here is CASSETGTGSYEQYF. The CDR3 nucleotides read TGTGCCAGCAGTGAGACCGGGACAGGGTCGTACGAGCAGTACTTC. This rearrangement joins TRBV6-1 to TRBJ2-7, with 9 positions matching TRBD1. CDR3 size: 15 residues. Germline V gene lookup returns CDR1 MNHNS and CDR2 SASEGT. The V gene end was trimmed by 3 bases and the J gene end by 4 bases; junction bases not matched to a gene: 7.

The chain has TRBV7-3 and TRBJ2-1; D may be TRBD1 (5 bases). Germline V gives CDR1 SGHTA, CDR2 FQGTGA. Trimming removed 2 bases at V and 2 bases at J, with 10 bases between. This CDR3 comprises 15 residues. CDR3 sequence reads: CASSLSGNPYNEQFF. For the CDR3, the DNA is TGTGCCAGCAGCTTATCAGGGAATCCCTACAATGAGCAGTTCTTC.

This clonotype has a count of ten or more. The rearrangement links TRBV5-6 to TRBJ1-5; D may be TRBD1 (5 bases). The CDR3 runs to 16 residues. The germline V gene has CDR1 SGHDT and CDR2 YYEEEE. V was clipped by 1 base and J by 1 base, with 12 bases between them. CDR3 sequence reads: CASSLWAGHSNQPQHF. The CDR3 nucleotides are TGTGCCAGCAGCTTGTGGGCAGGGCACAGCAATCAGCCCCAGCATTTT.

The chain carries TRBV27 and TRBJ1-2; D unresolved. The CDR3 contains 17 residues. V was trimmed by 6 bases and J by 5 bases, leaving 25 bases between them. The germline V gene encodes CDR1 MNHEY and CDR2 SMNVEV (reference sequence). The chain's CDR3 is CASSQDISSWADYGYTF. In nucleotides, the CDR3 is TGTGCCAGCAGCCAAGATATCTCGTCTTGGGCAGATTATGGCTACACCTTC.

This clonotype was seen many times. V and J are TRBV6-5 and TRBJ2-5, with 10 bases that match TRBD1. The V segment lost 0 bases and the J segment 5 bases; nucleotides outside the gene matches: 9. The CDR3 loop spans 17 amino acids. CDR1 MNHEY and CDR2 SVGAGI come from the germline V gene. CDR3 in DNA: TGTGCCAGCAGTTACTCGACACGAGGACAGGGGGGGGAGACCCAGTACTTC. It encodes CASSYSTRGQGGETQYF.

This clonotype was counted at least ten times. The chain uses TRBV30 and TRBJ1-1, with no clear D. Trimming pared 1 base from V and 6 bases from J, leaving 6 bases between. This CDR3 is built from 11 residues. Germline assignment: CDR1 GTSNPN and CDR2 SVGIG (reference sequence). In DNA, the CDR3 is TGTGCCTGGAGTGCGGCGGCTGAAGCTTTCTTT. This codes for CAWSAAAEAFF.

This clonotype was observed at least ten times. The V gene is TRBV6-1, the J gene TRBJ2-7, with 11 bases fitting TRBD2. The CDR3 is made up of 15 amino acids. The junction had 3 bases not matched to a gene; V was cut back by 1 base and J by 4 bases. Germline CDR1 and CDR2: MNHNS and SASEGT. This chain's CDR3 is CASSEGGTSGYEQYF. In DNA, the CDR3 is TGTGCCAGCAGTGAAGGGGGGACTAGCGGTTACGAGCAGTACTTC.

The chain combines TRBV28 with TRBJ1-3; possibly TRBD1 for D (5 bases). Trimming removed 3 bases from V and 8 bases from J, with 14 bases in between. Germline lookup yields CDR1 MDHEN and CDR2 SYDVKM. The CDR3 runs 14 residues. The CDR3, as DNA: TGTGCCAGCAGTTTTAGGGGTTTGATACACACCATATATTTT. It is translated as CASSFRGLIHTIYF. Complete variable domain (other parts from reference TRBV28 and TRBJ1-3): DVKVTQSSRYLVKRTGEKVFLECVQDMDHENMFWYRQDPGLGLRLIYFSYDVKMKEKGDIPEGYSVSREKKERFSLILESASTNQTSMYLCASSFRGLIHTIYFGEGSWLTVV.

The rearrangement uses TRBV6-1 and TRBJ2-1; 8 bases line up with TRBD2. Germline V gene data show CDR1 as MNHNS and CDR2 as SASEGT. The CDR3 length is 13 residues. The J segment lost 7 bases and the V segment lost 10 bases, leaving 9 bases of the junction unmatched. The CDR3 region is CATSGGEWNEQFF. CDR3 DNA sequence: TGTGCCACCTCCGGGGGGGAGTGGAATGAGCAGTTCTTC.

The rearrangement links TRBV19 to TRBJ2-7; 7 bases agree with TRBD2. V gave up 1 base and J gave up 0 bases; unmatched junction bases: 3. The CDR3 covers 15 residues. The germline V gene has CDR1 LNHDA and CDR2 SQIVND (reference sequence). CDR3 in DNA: TGTGCCAGTAGTATAGGCCTAGCGGTCTCCTACGAGCAGTACTTC. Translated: CASSIGLAVSYEQYF.

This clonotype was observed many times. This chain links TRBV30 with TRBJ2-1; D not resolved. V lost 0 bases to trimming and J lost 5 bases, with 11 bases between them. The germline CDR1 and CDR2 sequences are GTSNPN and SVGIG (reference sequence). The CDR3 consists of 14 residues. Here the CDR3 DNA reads TGTGCCTGGAGTGTAGCTGGAACGGACAATGAGCAGTTCTTC. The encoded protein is CAWSVAGTDNEQFF.

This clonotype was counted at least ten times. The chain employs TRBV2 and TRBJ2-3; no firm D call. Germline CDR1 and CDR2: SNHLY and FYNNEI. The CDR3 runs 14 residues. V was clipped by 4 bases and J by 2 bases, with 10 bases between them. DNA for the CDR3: TGTGCCAGCAGTGCTGGCACACCCACAGATACGCAGTATTTT. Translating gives CASSAGTPTDTQYF.

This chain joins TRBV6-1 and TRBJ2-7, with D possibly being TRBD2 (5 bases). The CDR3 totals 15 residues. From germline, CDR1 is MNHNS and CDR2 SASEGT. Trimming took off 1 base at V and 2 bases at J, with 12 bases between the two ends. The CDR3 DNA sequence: TGTGCCAGCAGTGAAGGTGCCGGAGGCGCCTACGAGCAGTACTTC. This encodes CASSEGAGGAYEQYF.